This T cell receptor (beta chain) is drawn from a study of regulatory T cells in long-lasting Graves disease. CDR1 and CDR2 from the germline V gene are DFQATT and SNEGSKA (reference sequence). V was cut by 5 bases and J by 0 bases, with 14 bases left in between. There are 15 residues in the CDR3. Sample time point: newly diagnosed GD, antithyroid drugs for less than 3 months. The TCR library used RNA extracted from PBMCs. The patients were drawn from one endocrinology department in Xi'an, China. This clonotype was counted ten times or more. The antigen remains unidentified. Points from the study as a whole: The number of shared public clonotypes was higher in persistent patients (fewer than 3,000) than new patients (966).

Researchers made TCR beta libraries by using iRepertoire HTBI primers and running Arm-PCR on CDR3 regions. MiXCR was run by TCRdb on the multiplex PCR reads, yielding one entry per CDR3 protein. The sample holds 450,000 to 600,000 distinct CDR3 sequences, roughly 13% seen once. These data were also filed under a second study, of T cells in Graves' hyperthyroidism and ophthalmopathy.

The material was peripheral blood mononuclear cells (PBMCs), obtained at new diagnosis, from a patient treated with antithyroid drugs. The TCR was taken from a man aged 30 to 39 with Graves disease. The chain uses TRBV20-1 and TRBJ1-3; D is undetermined. The CDR3 spells CSAASAVASGNTIYF. The CDR3 DNA sequence: TGCAGTGCTGCCTCCGCAGTGGCCTCTGGAAACACCATATATTTT.